This TCR beta chain was profiled in a study of cytomegalovirus exposure and HLA in healthy donors. Study conclusions and caveats: Sequencing likely generated an artifact that appeared as a cluster of highly shared sequence variants. Cytomegalovirus status, reportedly, was diagnosed with high specificity and sensitivity by the classifier. As a later analysis showed, a missense DCLRE1C variant was linked to trimming of TCR beta V- and J-genes.

The PCR was carried out with 60 Vbeta primers and 13 Jbeta primers. As processed by the authors: There were about 80 million unique TCR beta chains by a later count, and some 11 million of them were shared. Assay used: immunoSEQ multiplex PCR; TCRdb lists only in-frame clones, some missing. V, J and clone size are taken as reported in that table, and D and trimming were inferred from the DNA itself. The sample consists of under 200,000 clones, 80% of them appearing once. For this clone: Antigen: not known.

The clonotype comes from a woman aged 50 to 60 in good health and CMV-seronegative. Input material: PBMCs.

The CDR3 nucleotides read TGTGCCAGTATACAACAATTAGCGGTCGGCGACACCGGGGAGCTGTTTTTT. Translation: CASIQQLAVGDTGELFF. The V gene is TRBV19, the J gene TRBJ2-2, with TRBD2 as a possible D gene (6 bases). The germline V gene has CDR1 LNHDA and CDR2 SQIVND (reference sequence). The V gene lost 7 bases and the J gene lost 3 bases, with 21 bases spanning the gap. The CDR3 length is 17 residues.